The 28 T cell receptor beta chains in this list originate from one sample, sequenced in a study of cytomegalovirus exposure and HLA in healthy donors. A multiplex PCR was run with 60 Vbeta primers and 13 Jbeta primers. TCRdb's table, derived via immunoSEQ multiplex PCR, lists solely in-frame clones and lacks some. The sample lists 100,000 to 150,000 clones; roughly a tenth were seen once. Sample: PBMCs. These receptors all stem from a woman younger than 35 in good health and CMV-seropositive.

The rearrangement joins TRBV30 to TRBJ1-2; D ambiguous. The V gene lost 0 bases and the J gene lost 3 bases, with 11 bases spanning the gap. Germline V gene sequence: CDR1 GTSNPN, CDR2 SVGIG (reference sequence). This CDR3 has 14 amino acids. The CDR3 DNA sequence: TGTGCCTGGAGTGTACTCGCCGGGGACTATGGCTACACCTTC. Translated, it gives CAWSVLAGDYGYTF.

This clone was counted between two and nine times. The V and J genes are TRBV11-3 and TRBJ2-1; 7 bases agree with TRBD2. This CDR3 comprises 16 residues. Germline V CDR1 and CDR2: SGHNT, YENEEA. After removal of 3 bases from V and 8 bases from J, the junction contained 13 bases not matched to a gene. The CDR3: CASSFGRAGVGHEQFF. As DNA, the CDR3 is TGTGCCAGCAGCTTTGGCCGGGCGGGAGTGGGGCATGAGCAGTTCTTC.

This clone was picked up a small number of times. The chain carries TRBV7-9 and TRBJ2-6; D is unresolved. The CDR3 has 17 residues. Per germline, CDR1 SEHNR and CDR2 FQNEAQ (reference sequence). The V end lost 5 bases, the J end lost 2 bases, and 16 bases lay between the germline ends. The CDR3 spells CASSLDGSPAGANVLTF. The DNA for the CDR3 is TGTGCCAGCAGCCTAGACGGGTCTCCTGCTGGGGCCAACGTCCTGACTTTC.

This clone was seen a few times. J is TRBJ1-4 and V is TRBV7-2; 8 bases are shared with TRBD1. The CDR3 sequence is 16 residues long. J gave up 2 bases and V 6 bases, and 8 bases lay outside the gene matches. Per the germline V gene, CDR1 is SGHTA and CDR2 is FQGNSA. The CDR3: CASSFGQGWTNEKLFF. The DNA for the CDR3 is TGTGCCAGCAGTTTCGGACAGGGATGGACTAATGAAAAACTGTTTTTT.

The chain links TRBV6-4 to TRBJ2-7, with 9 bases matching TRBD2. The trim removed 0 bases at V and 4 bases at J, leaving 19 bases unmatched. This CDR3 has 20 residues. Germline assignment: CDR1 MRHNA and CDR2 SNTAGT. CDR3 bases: TGTGCCAGCAGTGACTCGACCCCACGGCCCCCGCTAGCGGGGTTATACGAGCAGTACTTC. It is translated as CASSDSTPRPPLAGLYEQYF.

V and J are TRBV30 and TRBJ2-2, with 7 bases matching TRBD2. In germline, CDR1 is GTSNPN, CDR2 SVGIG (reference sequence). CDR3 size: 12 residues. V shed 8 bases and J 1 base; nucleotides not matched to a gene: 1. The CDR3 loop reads CAAGVNTGELFF. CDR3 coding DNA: TGTGCCGCGGGGGTGAACACCGGGGAGCTGTTTTTT.

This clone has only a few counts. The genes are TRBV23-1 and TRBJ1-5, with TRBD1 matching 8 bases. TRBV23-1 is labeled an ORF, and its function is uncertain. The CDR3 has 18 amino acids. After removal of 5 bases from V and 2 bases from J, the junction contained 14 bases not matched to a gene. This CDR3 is CASSAMTGASAGNQPQHF. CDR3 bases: TGCGCCAGCAGTGCGATGACAGGGGCCTCGGCAGGCAATCAGCCCCAGCATTTT.

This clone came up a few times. CDR3 sequence (DNA): TGTGCCAGTAATAGGTATGGCGGACAGGGGGGCACTGAAGCTTTCTTT. Amino acids: CASNRYGGQGGTEAFF. This rearrangement joins TRBV19 to TRBJ1-1; TRBD1 matches 10 bases. Germline-derived CDR1 and CDR2 are LNHDA and SQIVND (reference sequence). This CDR3 comprises 16 residues. V was pared by 7 bases and J by 4 bases, with 12 bases of the junction left unmatched. The variable domain in full, with the rest retrieved from reference TRBV19 and TRBJ1-1, is DGGITQSPKYLFRKEGQNVTLSCEQNLNHDAMYWYRQDPGQGLRLIYYSQIVNDFQKGDIAEGYSVSREKKESFPLTVTSAQKNPTAFYLCASNRYGGQGGTEAFFGQGTRLTVV.

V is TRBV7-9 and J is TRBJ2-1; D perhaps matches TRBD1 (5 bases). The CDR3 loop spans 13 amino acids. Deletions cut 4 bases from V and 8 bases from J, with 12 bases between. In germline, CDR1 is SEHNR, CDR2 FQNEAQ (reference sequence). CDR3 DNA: TGTGCCAGCAGCTCACCGACCAGGGATGAGCAGTTCTTC. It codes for CASSSPTRDEQFF.

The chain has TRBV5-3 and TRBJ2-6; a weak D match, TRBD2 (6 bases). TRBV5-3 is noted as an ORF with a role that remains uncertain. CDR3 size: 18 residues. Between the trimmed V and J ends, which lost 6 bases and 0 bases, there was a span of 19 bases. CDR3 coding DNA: TGTGCCAGAATTCCTGGGGGGTGCAACCTCTCTGGGGCCAACGTCCTGACTTTC. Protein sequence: CARIPGGCNLSGANVLTF.

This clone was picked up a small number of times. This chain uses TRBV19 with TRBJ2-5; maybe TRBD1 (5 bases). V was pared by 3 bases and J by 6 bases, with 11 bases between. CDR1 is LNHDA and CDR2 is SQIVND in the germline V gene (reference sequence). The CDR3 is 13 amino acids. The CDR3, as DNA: TGTGCCAGTAGTATCACATCAGGGAAGACCCAGTACTTC. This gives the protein CASSITSGKTQYF.

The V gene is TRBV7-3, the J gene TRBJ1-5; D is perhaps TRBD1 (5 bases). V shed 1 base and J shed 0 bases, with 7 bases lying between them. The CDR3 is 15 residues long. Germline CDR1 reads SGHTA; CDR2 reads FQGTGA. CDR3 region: CASSLNGGSNQPQHF. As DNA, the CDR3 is TGTGCCAGCAGCTTAAACGGGGGTAGCAATCAGCCCCAGCATTTT.

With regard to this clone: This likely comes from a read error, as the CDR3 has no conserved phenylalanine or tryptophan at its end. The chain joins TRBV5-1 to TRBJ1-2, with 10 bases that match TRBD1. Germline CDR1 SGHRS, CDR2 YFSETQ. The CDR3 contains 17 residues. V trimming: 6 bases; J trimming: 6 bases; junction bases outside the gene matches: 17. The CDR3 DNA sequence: TGCGCCAGCACCTCAATCCCCGGCGGACAGGGGGTTAATGGCTACACCCTC. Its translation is CASTSIPGGQGVNGYTL.

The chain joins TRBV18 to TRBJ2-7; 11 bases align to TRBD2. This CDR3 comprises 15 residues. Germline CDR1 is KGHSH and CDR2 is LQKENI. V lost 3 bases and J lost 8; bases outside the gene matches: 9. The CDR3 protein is CASSPDATSGSQQYF. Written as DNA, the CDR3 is TGTGCCAGCTCACCCGACGCCACTAGCGGGAGTCAGCAGTACTTC.

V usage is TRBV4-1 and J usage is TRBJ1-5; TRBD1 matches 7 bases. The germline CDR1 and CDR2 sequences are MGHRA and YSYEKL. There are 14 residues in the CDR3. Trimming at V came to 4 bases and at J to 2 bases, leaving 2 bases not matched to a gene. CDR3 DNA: TGCGCCAGCAGCCGCGACAGGGGCAATCAGCCCCAGCATTTT. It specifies CASSRDRGNQPQHF.

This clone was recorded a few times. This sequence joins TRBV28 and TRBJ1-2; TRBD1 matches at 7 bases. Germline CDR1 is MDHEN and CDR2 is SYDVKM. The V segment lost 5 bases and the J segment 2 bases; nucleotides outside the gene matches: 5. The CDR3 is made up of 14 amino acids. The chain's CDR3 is CASSLLGQNYGYTF. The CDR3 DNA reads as TGTGCCAGCAGTCTCTTGGGACAGAACTATGGCTACACCTTC.

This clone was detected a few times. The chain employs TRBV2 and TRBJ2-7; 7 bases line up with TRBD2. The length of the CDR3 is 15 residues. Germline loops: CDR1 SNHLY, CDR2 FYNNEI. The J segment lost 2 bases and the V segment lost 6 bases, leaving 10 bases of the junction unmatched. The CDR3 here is CASSDGLVTAYEQYF. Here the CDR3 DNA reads TGTGCCAGCAGCGATGGACTAGTCACGGCCTACGAGCAGTACTTC.

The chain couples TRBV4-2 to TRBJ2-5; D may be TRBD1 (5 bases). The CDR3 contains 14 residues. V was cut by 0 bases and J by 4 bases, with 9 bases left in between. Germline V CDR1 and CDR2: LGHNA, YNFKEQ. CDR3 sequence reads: CASSQDRRGETQYF. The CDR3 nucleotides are TGTGCCAGCAGCCAAGATAGAAGGGGAGAGACCCAGTACTTC.

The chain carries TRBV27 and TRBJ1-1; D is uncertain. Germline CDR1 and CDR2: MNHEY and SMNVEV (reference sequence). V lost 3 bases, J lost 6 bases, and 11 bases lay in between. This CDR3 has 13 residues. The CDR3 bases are TGTGCCAGCAGTTTTCGGGTGAAGGCTGAAGCTTTCTTT. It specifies CASSFRVKAEAFF.

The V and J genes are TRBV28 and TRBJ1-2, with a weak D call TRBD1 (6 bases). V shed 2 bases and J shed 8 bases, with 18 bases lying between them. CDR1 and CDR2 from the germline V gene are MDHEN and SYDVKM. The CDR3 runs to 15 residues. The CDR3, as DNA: TGTGCCAGCAGTTTACCCGGACAGATAACGGGGGGCTACACCTTC. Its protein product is CASSLPGQITGGYTF.

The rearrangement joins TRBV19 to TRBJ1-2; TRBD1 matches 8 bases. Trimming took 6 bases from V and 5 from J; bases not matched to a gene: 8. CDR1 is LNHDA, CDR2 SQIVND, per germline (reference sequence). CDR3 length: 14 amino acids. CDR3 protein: CASSRGQGGYGYTF. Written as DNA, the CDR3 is TGTGCCAGTAGCCGAGGACAGGGTGGGTATGGCTACACCTTC.

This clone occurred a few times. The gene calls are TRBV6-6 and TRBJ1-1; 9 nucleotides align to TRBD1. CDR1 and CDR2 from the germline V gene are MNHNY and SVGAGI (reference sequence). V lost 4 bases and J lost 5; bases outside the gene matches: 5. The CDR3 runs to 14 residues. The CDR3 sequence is CASSSGQGGTEAFF. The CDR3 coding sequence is TGTGCCAGCAGTTCGGGACAGGGCGGAACTGAAGCTTTCTTT.

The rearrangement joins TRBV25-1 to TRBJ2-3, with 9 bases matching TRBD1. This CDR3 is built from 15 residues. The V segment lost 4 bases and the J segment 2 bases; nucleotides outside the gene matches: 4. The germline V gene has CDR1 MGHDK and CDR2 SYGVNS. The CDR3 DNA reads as TGTGCCAGCAGTGTTGGACAGGGGAACACAGATACGCAGTATTTT. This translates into CASSVGQGNTDTQYF. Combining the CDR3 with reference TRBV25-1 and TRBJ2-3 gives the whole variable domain EADIYQTPRYLVIGTGKKITLECSQTMGHDKMYWYQQDPGMELHLIHYSYGVNSTEKGDLSSESTVSRIRTEHFPLTLESARPSHTSQYLCASSVGQGNTDTQYFGPGTRLTVL.

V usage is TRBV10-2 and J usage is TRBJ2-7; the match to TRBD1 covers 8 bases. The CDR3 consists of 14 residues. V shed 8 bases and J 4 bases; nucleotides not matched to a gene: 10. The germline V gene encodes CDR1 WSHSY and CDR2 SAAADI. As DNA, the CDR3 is TGCGCCAGCTGTCCAGGGGGCCGATTTTACGAGCAGTACTTC. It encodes CASCPGGRFYEQYF.

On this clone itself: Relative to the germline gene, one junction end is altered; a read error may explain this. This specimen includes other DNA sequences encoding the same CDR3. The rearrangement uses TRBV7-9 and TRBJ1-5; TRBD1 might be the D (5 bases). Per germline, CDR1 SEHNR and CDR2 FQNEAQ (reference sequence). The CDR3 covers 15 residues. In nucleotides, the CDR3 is TGTGCCAGCAGCTTCGGGGGTAATAGCAACCAGCCCCAGCATTTT. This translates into CASSFGGNSNQPQHF.

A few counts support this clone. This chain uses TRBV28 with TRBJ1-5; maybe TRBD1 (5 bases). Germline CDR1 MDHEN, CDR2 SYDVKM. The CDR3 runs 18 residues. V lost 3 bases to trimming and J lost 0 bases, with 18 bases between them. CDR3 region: CASSLPNPGLFSNQPQHF. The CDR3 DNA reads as TGTGCCAGCAGTTTGCCTAACCCAGGGCTTTTTAGCAATCAGCCCCAGCATTTT. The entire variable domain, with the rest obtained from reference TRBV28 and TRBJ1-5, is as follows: DVKVTQSSRYLVKRTGEKVFLECVQDMDHENMFWYRQDPGLGLRLIYFSYDVKMKEKGDIPEGYSVSREKKERFSLILESASTNQTSMYLCASSLPNPGLFSNQPQHFGDGTRLSIL.

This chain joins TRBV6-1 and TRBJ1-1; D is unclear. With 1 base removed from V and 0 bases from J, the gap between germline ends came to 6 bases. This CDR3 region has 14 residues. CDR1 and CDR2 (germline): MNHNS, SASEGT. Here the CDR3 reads CASSEVSLNTEAFF. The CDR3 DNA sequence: TGTGCCAGCAGTGAAGTTTCCTTGAACACTGAAGCTTTCTTT.

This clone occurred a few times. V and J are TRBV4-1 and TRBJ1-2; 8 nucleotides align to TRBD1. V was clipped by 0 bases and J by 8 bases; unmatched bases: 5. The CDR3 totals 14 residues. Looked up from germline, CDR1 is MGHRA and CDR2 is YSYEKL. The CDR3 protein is CASSQEIQGDGYTF. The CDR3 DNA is TGCGCCAGCAGCCAAGAGATACAGGGGGACGGCTACACCTTC.